The T cell receptor beta chain described here comes from a study of blood T cell repertoires in COVID-19. CDR3 size: 13 residues. Trimming took off 6 bases at V and 2 bases at J, with 10 bases between the two ends. Here immunoSEQ multiplex PCR was the method, and the copy in TCRdb shows in-frame clones only, minus some. In the table there are about 98,000 clones, approximately 82% of which are singletons. This sequence joins TRBV12-3 or TRBV12-4 and TRBJ1-2, with TRBD1 as a possible D gene (5 bases). This receptor was taken from a man between 65 and 85 years old with active or convalescent COVID-19. Sequencing was done on a sample of peripheral blood. CDR3 in DNA: TGTGCCAGCAGGCAGGGAGGCAACTATGGCTACACCTTC. Protein sequence: CASRQGGNYGYTF.